A single sample is the source of the 8 T cell receptor beta chains below, sequenced in a study of shared clonotypes between healthy human individuals. Method: immunoSEQ multiplex PCR; TCRdb's copy keeps in-frame clones and lacks some. Of roughly 490,000 clones in the sample, 70% to 80% were seen once. The sequencing sample was made of PBMCs. The receptors stem from a middle-aged woman in good health. Some clones in this sample may be carry-over from other donors' samples.

Here the CDR3 DNA reads TGTGCCAGCAGTTTTGGGGGACAGGGTAGAGAAAAACTGTTTTTT. This gives the protein CASSFGGQGREKLFF. The chain combines TRBV28 with TRBJ1-4; 9 positions agree with TRBD1. The CDR3 is 15 residues long. Per the germline V gene, CDR1 is MDHEN and CDR2 is SYDVKM. V lost 3 bases to trimming and J lost 8 bases; unmatched junction nucleotides: 7.

The chain is built from TRBV5-4 and TRBJ1-3; D is unresolved. Trimming took 5 bases from V and 0 from J, leaving 9 bases between them. The CDR3 covers 14 residues. CDR1 and CDR2 (germline): SGHNT, YYREEE (reference sequence). CDR3 residues: CASRDPNSGNTIYF. CDR3 sequence (DNA): TGTGCCAGCAGAGACCCTAACTCTGGAAACACCATATATTTT.

By sample fraction, this clone is medium-sized (0.01 to 0.1%). Different DNA sequences within this sample yield the same CDR3. The chain has TRBV30 and TRBJ2-5, with D possibly being TRBD1 (5 bases). V lost 3 bases to trimming and J lost 0 bases, with 11 bases between them. The CDR3 sequence is 14 residues long. From germline, CDR1 is GTSNPN and CDR2 SVGIG (reference sequence). As DNA, the CDR3 is TGTGCCTGGAGCCGACAGATCTACCAAGAGACCCAGTACTTC. Its protein is CAWSRQIYQETQYF.

The rearrangement joins TRBV19 to TRBJ2-2, with 14 bases identical to TRBD2. The CDR3 consists of 18 residues. CDR1 and CDR2 (germline): LNHDA, SQIVND (reference sequence). V shed 5 bases and J 5 bases; nucleotides not matched to a gene: 10. The CDR3 loop is CASSPRTSGRTLTGELFF. The CDR3 DNA reads TGTGCCAGTAGTCCGCGGACTAGCGGGAGGACTTTGACCGGGGAGCTGTTTTTT. Using reference TRBV19 and TRBJ2-2 for the parts outside the CDR3, the full variable domain is DGGITQSPKYLFRKEGQNVTLSCEQNLNHDAMYWYRQDPGQGLRLIYYSQIVNDFQKGDIAEGYSVSREKKESFPLTVTSAQKNPTAFYLCASSPRTSGRTLTGELFFGEGSRLTVL.

This chain links TRBV28 with TRBJ2-2; the match to TRBD1 covers 9 bases. J lost 6 bases, V lost 0 bases, and 8 bases had no gene match. This CDR3 region has 17 residues. Germline CDR1 reads MDHEN; CDR2 reads SYDVKM. The CDR3 nucleotides are TGTGCCAGCAGTTTATGGGGGACAGGGAGGGCCGCCGGGGAGCTGTTTTTT. It encodes CASSLWGTGRAAGELFF. Together with reference TRBV28 and TRBJ2-2, the CDR3 gives the full variable domain: DVKVTQSSRYLVKRTGEKVFLECVQDMDHENMFWYRQDPGLGLRLIYFSYDVKMKEKGDIPEGYSVSREKKERFSLILESASTNQTSMYLCASSLWGTGRAAGELFFGEGSRLTVL.

V and J are TRBV5-1 and TRBJ2-5; 7 bases map to TRBD2. Losses at the gene ends were 0 bases for V and 4 bases for J; bases not matched to a gene: 9. The CDR3 runs 16 residues. Per the germline V gene, CDR1 is SGHRS and CDR2 is YFSETQ. The CDR3 DNA reads TGCGCCAGCAGCTTGGGATATTCGGGAGGAGCAGAGACCCAGTACTTC. This gives the protein CASSLGYSGGAETQYF.

The chain employs TRBV10-3 and TRBJ2-7; no clear D gene. Trimming took 3 bases from V and 2 from J, leaving 14 bases between them. The CDR3 totals 15 residues. The germline V gene has CDR1 ENHRY and CDR2 SYGVKD. CDR3 in DNA: TGTGCCATCAGTGATCCCGGCAGGACGACCTACGAGCAGTACTTC. Protein sequence: CAISDPGRTTYEQYF.

The rearrangement uses TRBV10-3 and TRBJ2-7, with a tentative D call TRBD1 (6 bases). The CDR3 consists of 13 residues. Trimming took off 7 bases at V and 2 bases at J, with 12 bases between the two ends. Germline V lookup: CDR1 ENHRY, CDR2 SYGVKD. CDR3 protein: CAIMSGAAYEQYF. The CDR3 bases are TGTGCCATCATGTCAGGGGCGGCCTACGAGCAGTACTTC.